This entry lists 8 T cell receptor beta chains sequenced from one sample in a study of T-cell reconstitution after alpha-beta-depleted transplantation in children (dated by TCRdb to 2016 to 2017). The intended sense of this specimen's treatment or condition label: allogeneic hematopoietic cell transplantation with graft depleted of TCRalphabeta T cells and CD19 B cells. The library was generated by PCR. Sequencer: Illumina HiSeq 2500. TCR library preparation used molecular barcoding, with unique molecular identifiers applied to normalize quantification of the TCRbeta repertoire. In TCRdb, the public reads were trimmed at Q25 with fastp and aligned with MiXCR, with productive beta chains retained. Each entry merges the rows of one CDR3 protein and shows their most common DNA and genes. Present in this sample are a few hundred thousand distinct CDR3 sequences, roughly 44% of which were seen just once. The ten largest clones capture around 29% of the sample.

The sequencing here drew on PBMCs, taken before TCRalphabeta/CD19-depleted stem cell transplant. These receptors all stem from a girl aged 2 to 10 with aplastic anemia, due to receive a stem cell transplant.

Here the CDR3 DNA reads TGTGCCTGGTCTTTCCTCGGGGGGCTGGGCACTGAAGCTTTCTTT. Protein product: CAWSFLGGLGTEAFF. The chain combines TRBV30 with TRBJ1-1; a weak D match, TRBD1 (6 bases). The CDR3 consists of 15 residues. CDR1 and CDR2 from the germline V gene are GTSNPN and SVGIG (reference sequence). V was clipped by 5 bases and J by 4 bases, with 20 bases between them.

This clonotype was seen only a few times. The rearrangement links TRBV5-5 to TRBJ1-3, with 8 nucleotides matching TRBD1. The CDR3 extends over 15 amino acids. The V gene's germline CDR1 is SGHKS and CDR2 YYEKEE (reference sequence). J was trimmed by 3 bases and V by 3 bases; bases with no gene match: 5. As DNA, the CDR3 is TGTGCCAGCAGCTATGGACAGGGACGTGGAAACACCATATATTTT. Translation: CASSYGQGRGNTIYF.

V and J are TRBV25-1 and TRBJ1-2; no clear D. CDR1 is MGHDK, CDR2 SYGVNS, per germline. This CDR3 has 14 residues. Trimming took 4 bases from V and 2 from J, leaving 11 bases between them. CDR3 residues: CASSGAERNYGYTF. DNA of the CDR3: TGTGCCAGCAGTGGGGCAGAACGGAACTATGGCTACACCTTC.

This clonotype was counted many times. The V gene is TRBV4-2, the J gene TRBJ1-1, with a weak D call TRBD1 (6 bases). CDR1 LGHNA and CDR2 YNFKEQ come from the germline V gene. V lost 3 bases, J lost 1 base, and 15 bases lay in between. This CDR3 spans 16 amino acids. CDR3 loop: CASSQGGLRQNTEAFF. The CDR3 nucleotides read TGTGCCAGCAGCCAGGGGGGGCTGCGGCAGAACACTGAAGCTTTCTTT.

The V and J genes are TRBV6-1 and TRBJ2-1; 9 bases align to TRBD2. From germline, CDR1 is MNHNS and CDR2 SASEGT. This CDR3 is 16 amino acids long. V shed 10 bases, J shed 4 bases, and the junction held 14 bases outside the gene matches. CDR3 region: CAIRPKTSGPYNEQFF. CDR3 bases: TGTGCCATCAGACCCAAGACTAGCGGCCCATACAATGAGCAGTTCTTC.

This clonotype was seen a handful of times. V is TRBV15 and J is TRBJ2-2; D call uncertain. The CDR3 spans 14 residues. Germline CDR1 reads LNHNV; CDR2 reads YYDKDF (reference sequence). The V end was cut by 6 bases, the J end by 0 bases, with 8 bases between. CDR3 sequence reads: CATSRGTNTGELFF. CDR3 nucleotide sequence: TGTGCCACCAGTCGCGGAACGAACACCGGGGAGCTGTTTTTT. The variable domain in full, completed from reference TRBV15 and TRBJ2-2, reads DAMVIQNPRYQVTQFGKPVTLSCSQTLNHNVMYWYQQKSSQAPKLLFHYYDKDFNNEADTPDNFQSRRPNTSFCFLDIRSPGLGDTAMYLCATSRGTNTGELFFGEGSRLTVL.

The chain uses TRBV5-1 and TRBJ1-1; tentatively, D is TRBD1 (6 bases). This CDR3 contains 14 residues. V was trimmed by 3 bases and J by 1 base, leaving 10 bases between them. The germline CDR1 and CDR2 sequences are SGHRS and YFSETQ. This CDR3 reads CASSWRGQNTEAFF. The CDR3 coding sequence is TGCGCCAGCAGCTGGCGGGGACAGAACACTGAAGCTTTCTTT. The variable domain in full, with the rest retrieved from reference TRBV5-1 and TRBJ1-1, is KAGVTQTPRYLIKTRGQQVTLSCSPISGHRSVSWYQQTPGQGLQFLFEYFSETQRNKGNFPGRFSGRQFSNSRSEMNVSTLELGDSALYLCASSWRGQNTEAFFGQGTRLTVV.

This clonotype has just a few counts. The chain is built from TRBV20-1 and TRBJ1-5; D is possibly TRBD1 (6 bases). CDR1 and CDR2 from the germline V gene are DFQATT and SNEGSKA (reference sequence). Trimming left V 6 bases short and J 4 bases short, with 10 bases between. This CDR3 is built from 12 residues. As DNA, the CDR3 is TGCAGTGCAACTACAGGGAATCAGCCCCAGCATTTT. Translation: CSATTGNQPQHF.